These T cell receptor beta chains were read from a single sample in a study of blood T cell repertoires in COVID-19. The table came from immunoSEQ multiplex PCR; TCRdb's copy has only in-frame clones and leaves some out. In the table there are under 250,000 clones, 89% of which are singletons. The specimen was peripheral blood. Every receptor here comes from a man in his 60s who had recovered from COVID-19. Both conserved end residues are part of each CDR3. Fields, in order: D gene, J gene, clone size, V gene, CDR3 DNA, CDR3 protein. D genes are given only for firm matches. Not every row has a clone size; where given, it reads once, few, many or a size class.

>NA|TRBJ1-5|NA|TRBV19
TGTGCCAGTAGTATAGAGGGGGGGTATAGCAATCAGCCCCAGCATTTT
CASSIEGGYSNQPQHF
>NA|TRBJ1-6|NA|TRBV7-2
TGTGCCAGCAAGGCACAGAATAATTCACCCCTCCACTTT
CASKAQNNSPLHF
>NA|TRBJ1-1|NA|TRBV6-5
TGTGCCAGCAGTTACGGGGGGTGGGGACCTGAAGCTTTCTTT
CASSYGGWGPEAFF
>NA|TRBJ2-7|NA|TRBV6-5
TGTGCCAGCAGCCTTCTCGAGGTTCCCTCGTCCGCCCAGTACTTC
CASSLLEVPSSAQYF
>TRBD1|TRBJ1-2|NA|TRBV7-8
TGTGCCAGCAGCTTGAGGACAGGGGACGGCTACACCTTC
CASSLRTGDGYTF
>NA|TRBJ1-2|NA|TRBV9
TGTGCCAGCAGCGTATACCCGCCACGGGGCTACACCTTC
CASSVYPPRGYTF
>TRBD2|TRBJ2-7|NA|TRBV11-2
TGTGCCAGCAGCCGGACTAGCGGCTCCTACGAGCAGTACTTC
CASSRTSGSYEQYF
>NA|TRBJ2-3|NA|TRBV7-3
TGTGCCAGCAGCTTACAAGGCGGAGATACGCAGTATTTT
CASSLQGGDTQYF
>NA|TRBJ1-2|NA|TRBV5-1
TGCGCCAGCAGCTTAGATACAGGGCGGAGAAACTATGGCTACACCTTC
CASSLDTGRRNYGYTF
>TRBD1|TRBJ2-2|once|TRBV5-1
TGCGCCAGCAGCTCCCGGGACAGAACGACCGGGGAGCTGTTTTTT
CASSSRDRTTGELFF